The subject of this entry is one TCR beta chain. Its target is not known. Extracted RNA was reverse transcribed into cDNA, the sequencing template. The protocol was immunoSEQ multiplex PCR, while the TCRdb copy is restricted to in-frame clones and leaves out a portion. This table has 85,000 to 110,000 clones, 85% to 90% appearing once. Germline CDR1 and CDR2: PRHDT and FYEKMQ (reference sequence). The CDR3 extends over 13 amino acids. The germline V and J ends were trimmed by 5 bases and 15 bases, with 20 bases remaining between them. This sample is part of a study of CD8+ T cells in alopecia areata. Study-level information: Those treated were given oral tofacitinib at 5 to 10 mg twice daily. The drug, tofacitinib, lasted 6 to 18 months, followed by 6 months off drug.

Noted treatment: oral pan-JAK inhibitor, 5-10 mg twice daily. Researchers took lesional scalp punch biopsies and peripheral blood from people who were alopecia areata patients. Study-wide results and limits: In blood and scalp, many expanded lesional clones persisted during tofacitinib.

The chain links TRBV13 to TRBJ2-1, with D tentatively TRBD1 or TRBD2 (6 bases each). This TCR derives from a human donor with alopecia areata. The specimen comprised CD8+ T cells sorted from blood, sampled at approximately week 31, from a patient treated with tofacitinib. CDR3: CASSLMGRQGSFF. As DNA, the CDR3 is TGTGCCAGCAGCCTAATGGGGAGGCAGGGGTCGTTCTTC.